This T cell receptor (beta chain) stems from a study of control samples from healthy donors and cancer patients. Sequenced by immunoSEQ multiplex PCR; TCRdb stores in-frame clones only, minus some. The sample has over 150,000 clones; approximately 94% are singletons. The CDR3 is made up of 15 amino acids. Germline V gives CDR1 SGHTA, CDR2 FQGNSA. V shed 4 bases, J shed 3 bases, and the junction held 5 bases outside the gene matches. The chain employs TRBV7-2 and TRBJ2-3; 9 bases fit TRBD1. This clonotype originated in a woman aged 18-35 years in good health. Sequenced input: blood. The CDR3 DNA reads as TGTGCCAGCAGCTCACAGGGGGCGATGACAGATACGCAGTATTTT. This encodes CASSSQGAMTDTQYF.